This TCR beta chain stems from a study of T cells in Graves' hyperthyroidism and ophthalmopathy (dated by TCRdb to between 2019 and 2020). About the investigation overall: Peripheral blood was collected at initial diagnosis, before any treatment. TCR V-J signatures able to tell the groups apart were searched for in a discovery cohort of some 100 patients, of whom approximately 40 had Graves' ophthalmopathy and around 58 had stable Graves' hyperthyroidism. Prospective prediction of ophthalmopathy was tested in an independent validation cohort of fewer than 20 hyperthyroidism patients and 17 patients who later progressed to ophthalmopathy. The approximately 98 discovery patients were randomly divided into training and test sets at a 7:3 ratio. Thyroid tissue and blood T-cell repertoires from about six Graves' hyperthyroidism patients were also compared in the study. Following sampling, methimazole starting at 30 mg daily was given to hyperthyroidism patients, and high-dose intravenous methylprednisolone was given to ophthalmopathy patients. According to the paper, TCR Vbeta CDR3 sequencing was carried out on some 140 peripheral blood samples, which came from under 50 ophthalmopathy, under 85 hyperthyroidism and approximately 17 progressor patients.

The germline V gene encodes CDR1 MNHEY and CDR2 SVGEGT. The CDR3 measures 16 amino acids from cysteine to phenylalanine. Only the CDR3 portion is preserved as DNA: 48 bases, with reading frame beginning at the first base. The germline ends are 14 bases apart after V is trimmed by 2 bases and J by 2 bases. This clonotype was seen repeatedly, ten times or more. Its antigen has not been determined. Base-call qualities are not available, and no considerably larger clone is one nucleotide away. Overall results and qualifications from the work: Blood samples also contained most of the expanded thyroid clonotypes (frequency above 0.001), which suggests that blood repertoires may reflect thyroid immune responses. A model built on a 13 V-J signature distinguished ophthalmopathy from stable hyperthyroidism, reaching roughly 88% sensitivity and 81% to 83% specificity in cross-validation and 80%/75% in testing. In validation, progression to ophthalmopathy was predicted by the model with 55% to 71% sensitivity and 72% to 80% specificity, a median of approximately 6.5 months before onset. Sample size was not statistically predetermined, and investigators were not blinded to group allocation.

Stable Graves' hyperthyroidism was defined as no progression to ophthalmopathy during 18 months of follow-up. Hyperthyroidism patients were aged 18 to 65 years and newly diagnosed, with disease duration of less than 2 months. The study excluded patients with uncontrolled infections, other autoimmune diseases, pregnancy or lactation. Diagnoses were based on clinical symptoms, serum thyroxine and TRAb, thyroid ultrasound and orbital computed tomography. Ficoll-Paque density gradient centrifugation was used to isolate PBMCs from about 9.4 ml of fresh peripheral blood. Total RNA was extracted using Trizol reagent, and RNA quality was assessed on an Agilent 2100 Bioanalyzer. TCR beta CDR3 regions were amplified from RNA transcripts. The TCR CDR3 was subjected to a first round of RT-PCR using the HTBI primer set and the Qiagen OneStep RT-PCR kit. A second multiplex PCR round built the libraries, followed by size selection and purification. The libraries were sequenced on an Illumina HiSeq2000 using paired-end 100 bp reads. As for how the authors treated the data: Raw data were processed with SOAPnuke, discarding reads with adapters, uncalled bases, mean Phred below 15, or no exact constant-primer or identifier match. COPE v1.2.5 was used to merge high-quality paired reads, and clonotypes were defined as unique nucleotide sequences. MiTCR v1.1 was used to align the clonotypes against IMGT TRBV, TRBD and TRBJ reference segments. Only V-J combinations with frequency above 0.0001, covering roughly 99% of repertoires, were analysed. A TCS score was defined as the ratio between F50 (clonal expansion) and ExV (chaos), using BLOSUM62-based TCRdist between CDR3 peptides within each V-J. Welch's t-statistics and random forest reduced around 520 V-J features to under 15, which were used in a naive Bayes classifier (R e1071). TCRdb's own reprocessing of the public reads used fastp at Q25 and MiXCR and kept productive beta chains. Rows with a matching CDR3 protein are joined into one entry that keeps the most common DNA and genes. The V and J calls and clone size are TCRdb's, not the authors'. Recorded for this sample are around 450,000 distinct CDR3 sequences; less than 20% of them occurred a single time. Roughly 13% of the sample comes from the top ten.

This TCR was sampled from a young woman with Graves' hyperthyroidism. The V and J segments used are TRBV6-2 or TRBV6-3 and TRBJ2-3; the D gene assignment is ambiguous. Sequenced sample: blood. The CDR3 reads as follows: CASSYTRKEPTDTQYF. The DNA sequence follows: TGTGCCAGCAGTTACACGCGGAAGGAGCCCACAGATACGCAGTATTTT.